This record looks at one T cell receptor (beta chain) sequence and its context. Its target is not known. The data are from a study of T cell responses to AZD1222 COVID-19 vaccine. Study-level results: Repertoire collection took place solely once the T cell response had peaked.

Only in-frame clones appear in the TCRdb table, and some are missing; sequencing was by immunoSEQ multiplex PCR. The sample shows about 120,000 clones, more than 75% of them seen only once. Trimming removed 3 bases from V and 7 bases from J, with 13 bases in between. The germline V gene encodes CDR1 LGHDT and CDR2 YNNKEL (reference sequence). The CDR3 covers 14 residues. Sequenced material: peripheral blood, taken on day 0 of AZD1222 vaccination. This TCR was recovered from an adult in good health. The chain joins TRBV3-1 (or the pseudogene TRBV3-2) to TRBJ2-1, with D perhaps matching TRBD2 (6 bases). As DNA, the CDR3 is TGTGCCAGCAGCCAGGGTAGGGAGGTAAATGAGCAGTTCTTC. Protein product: CASSQGREVNEQFF.